This is a list of T cell receptor beta chains from one sample in a study of cytomegalovirus exposure and HLA in healthy donors. The protocol was immunoSEQ multiplex PCR, while the TCRdb copy is restricted to in-frame clones and leaves out a portion. The table has around 150,000 clones, 71% seen once. Sequencing was carried out using PBMCs. These TCRs come from a woman under 40 in good health and CMV-seronegative. Both conserved end residues are part of each CDR3. Each record gives: D gene, clone size, J gene, V gene, CDR3 DNA, CDR3 protein. The D gene is left open where the match is weak. Rows may omit the clone size; those that give it use once, few, many or a size class.

NA,NA,TRBJ2-2,TRBV7-6,TGTGCCACATTAAGGGGTAACACCGGGGAGCTGTTTTTT,CATLRGNTGELFF
TRBD1,NA,TRBJ2-7,TRBV9,TGTGCCAGCAGCGACGGGACAGTAGGCGAGCAGTACTTC,CASSDGTVGEQYF
TRBD1,NA,TRBJ1-6,TRBV28,TGTGCCACTCAGGGGGGATCCTATAATTCACCCCTCCACTTT,CATQGGSYNSPLHF
NA,few,TRBJ2-7,TRBV7-9,TGTGCCAGCAGCTTGACGGCGGTCTACGAGCAGTACTTC,CASSLTAVYEQYF
NA,NA,TRBJ2-5,TRBV7-2,TGTGCCAGCAGCTTATCTCGGCAGGTAGAGACCCAGTACTTC,CASSLSRQVETQYF
NA,NA,TRBJ2-7,TRBV5-4,TGTGCCAGCAGCCGGTCAGGCGAGCAGTACTTC,CASSRSGEQYF
TRBD2,once,TRBJ2-5,TRBV2,TGTGCCACCTTTGGGGGACTAGCGGCAATCCTCGGAGAGACCCAGTACTTC,CATFGGLAAILGETQYF
NA,NA,TRBJ1-5,TRBV6-1,TGTGCCAGCAGTGATGGGGCTCAGCCCCGGCATTTT,CASSDGAQPRHF
TRBD1,NA,TRBJ1-4,TRBV7-9,TGTGCCAGCAGCCTACGGACAGGGCGGAGGGAAAAACTGTTTTTT,CASSLRTGRREKLFF
NA,NA,TRBJ2-3,TRBV14,TGTGCCAGCAGCCGCCTCATCCGGGCGCAGTATTTT,CASSRLIRAQYF
NA,NA,TRBJ2-5,TRBV6-1,TGTGCCAGCAGTGCCAGCAGGGTTAGGGAGACCCAGTACTTC,CASSASRVRETQYF
TRBD2,NA,TRBJ2-3,TRBV7-3,TGTGCCAGCAGCGAAAGGGTAGCGGGAGATGGCACAGATACGCAGTATTTT,CASSERVAGDGTDTQYF
TRBD2,NA,TRBJ2-3,TRBV6-5,TGTGCCAGCAGGAGACTAGCGGGCACAGATACGCAGTATTTT,CASRRLAGTDTQYF
NA,NA,TRBJ2-1,TRBV11-1,TGTGCCAGCGCCTATAGAAGCCATGAGCAGTTCTTC,CASAYRSHEQFF
NA,few,TRBJ1-4,TRBV19,TGTGCCAGTAGTATATCGGGACACACCAATGAAAAACTGTTTTTT,CASSISGHTNEKLFF
NA,NA,TRBJ1-1,TRBV11-2,TGTGCCAGCAGCGACGACAGGAACACTGAAGCTTTCTTT,CASSDDRNTEAFF
TRBD1,NA,TRBJ2-4,TRBV2,TGTGCCAGCAGGGGGGACAGCTACTTCGGGGACATTCAGTACTTC,CASRGDSYFGDIQYF
NA,NA,TRBJ1-1,TRBV10-2,TGCGCCAGCAGTGAGCGCCGGGGGAGAGTTGAAGCTTTCTTT,CASSERRGRVEAFF
TRBD1,few,TRBJ2-3,TRBV6-5,TGTGCCAGCAGTACAGGGGGCCGGACAGATACGCAGTATTTT,CASSTGGRTDTQYF
NA,NA,TRBJ1-6,TRBV7-3,TGTGCCAGCAGTTATCTGGCTAGGCCCAATTCACCCCTCCACTTT,CASSYLARPNSPLHF